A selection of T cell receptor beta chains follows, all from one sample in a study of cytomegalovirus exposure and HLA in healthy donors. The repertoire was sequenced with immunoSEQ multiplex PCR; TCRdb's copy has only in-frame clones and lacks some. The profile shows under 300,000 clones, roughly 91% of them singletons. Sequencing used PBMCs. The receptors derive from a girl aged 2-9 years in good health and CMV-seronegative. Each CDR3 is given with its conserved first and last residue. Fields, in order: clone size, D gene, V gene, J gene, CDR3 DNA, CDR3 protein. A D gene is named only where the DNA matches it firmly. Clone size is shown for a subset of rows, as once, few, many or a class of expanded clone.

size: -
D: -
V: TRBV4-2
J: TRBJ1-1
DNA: TGTGCCAGCAGCCAGCCTCGATGGGGCGACGGCTCCATGAACACTGAAGCTTTCTTT
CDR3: CASSQPRWGDGSMNTEAFF

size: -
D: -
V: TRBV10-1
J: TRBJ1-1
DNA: TGCGCCAGCAGTGAGGCCCCGGGACTCGCCACTGAAGCTTTCTTT
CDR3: CASSEAPGLATEAFF

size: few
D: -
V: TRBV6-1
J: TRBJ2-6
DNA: TGTGCCAGCAGTGAAGGGGACGGGAGATGGGCCAACGTCCTGACTTTC
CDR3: CASSEGDGRWANVLTF

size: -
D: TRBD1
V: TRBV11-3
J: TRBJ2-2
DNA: TGTGCCAGCAGCTCCGGGACAGTGAACACCGGGGAGCTGTTTTTT
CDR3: CASSSGTVNTGELFF

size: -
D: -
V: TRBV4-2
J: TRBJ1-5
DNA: TGTGCCAGCAGCCAAGATTGGACAATTTCCAATCAGCCCCAGCATTTT
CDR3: CASSQDWTISNQPQHF

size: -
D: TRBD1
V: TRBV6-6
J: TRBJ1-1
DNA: TGTGCCAGCAGTTACGTCAGGGGGCAGGAAGCTTTCTTT
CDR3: CASSYVRGQEAFF

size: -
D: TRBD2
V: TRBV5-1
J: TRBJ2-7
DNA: TGCGCCAGCAGCTTGCTCACTAGCGGGAGTTTCTACGAGCAGTACTTC
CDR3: CASSLLTSGSFYEQYF

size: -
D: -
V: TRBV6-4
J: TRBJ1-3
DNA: TGTGCCAGCAGTGACAAACAGGCCATTGACGGAAACACCATATATTTT
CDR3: CASSDKQAIDGNTIYF

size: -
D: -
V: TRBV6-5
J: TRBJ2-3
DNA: TGTGCCAGCAGGGGGGACTGGGGGAGCACAGATACGCAGTATTTT
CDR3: CASRGDWGSTDTQYF

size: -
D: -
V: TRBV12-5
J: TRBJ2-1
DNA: TGTGCTAGTGGTTTGGGGACTCTGCGGGGAGAGCAGTTCTTC
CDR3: CASGLGTLRGEQFF

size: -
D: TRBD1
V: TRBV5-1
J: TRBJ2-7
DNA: TGCGCCAGCAGCGGCGAAATAAGGACAGGGGCCGTGGCGCAGTACTTC
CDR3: CASSGEIRTGAVAQYF

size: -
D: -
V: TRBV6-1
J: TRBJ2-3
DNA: TGTGCCAGCAGTGAAACTGGGGCGTACAGTAGCACAGATACGCAGTATTTT
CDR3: CASSETGAYSSTDTQYF

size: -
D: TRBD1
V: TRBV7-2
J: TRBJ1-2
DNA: TGTGCCAGCAGCTCAGGGGGGAACTATGGCTACACCTTC
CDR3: CASSSGGNYGYTF

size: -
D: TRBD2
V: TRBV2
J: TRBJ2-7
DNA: TGTGCCAGCAGTGAAGGGAGGCTAGCGGGGTCCACCTACGAGCAGTACTTC
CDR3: CASSEGRLAGSTYEQYF

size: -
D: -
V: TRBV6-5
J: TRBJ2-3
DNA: TGTGCCAGCAGTTACTCACTAGATGGAACAGATACGCAGTATTTT
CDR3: CASSYSLDGTDTQYF

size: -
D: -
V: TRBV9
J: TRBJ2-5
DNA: TGTGCCAGTGGCCAGGGGGAGACCCAGTACTTC
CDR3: CASGQGETQYF

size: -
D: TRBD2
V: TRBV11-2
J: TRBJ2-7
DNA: TGTGCCAGCAGCTTAGGGGGACTAGCGGGGGGGAACGCCTACGAGCAGTACTTC
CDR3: CASSLGGLAGGNAYEQYF

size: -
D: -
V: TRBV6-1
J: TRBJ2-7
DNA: TGTGCCAGCAGGGAGTTACTCTCCTACGAGCAGTACTTC
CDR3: CASRELLSYEQYF

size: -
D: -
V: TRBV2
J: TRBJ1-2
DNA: TGTGCCAGCAGGCAGGGTGGCTACACCTTC
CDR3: CASRQGGYTF

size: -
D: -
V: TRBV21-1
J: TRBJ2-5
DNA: TGTGCCAGCCTTAGGACTAGCGGGGGGGCCAGAGAGACCCAGTACTTC
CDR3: CASLRTSGGARETQYF

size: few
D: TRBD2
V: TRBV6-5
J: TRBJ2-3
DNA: TGTGCCAGCAGAGATAGCGGGATACTCACAGATACGCAGTATTTT
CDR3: CASRDSGILTDTQYF

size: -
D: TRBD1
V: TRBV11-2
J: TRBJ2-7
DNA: TGTGCCAGCAGCTTGCGGACAGGGGAGTCCCTAAGGCCCTACGAGCAGTACTTC
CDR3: CASSLRTGESLRPYEQYF

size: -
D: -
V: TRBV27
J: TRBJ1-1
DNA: TGTGCCAGCAGTCCGGGTGGGGGCGCTGAAGCTTTCTTT
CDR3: CASSPGGGAEAFF

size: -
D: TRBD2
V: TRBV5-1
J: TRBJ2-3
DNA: TGCGCCAGCAGGGCTAGCGGGGGGGTTCTTAGCACAGATACGCAGTATTTT
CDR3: CASRASGGVLSTDTQYF

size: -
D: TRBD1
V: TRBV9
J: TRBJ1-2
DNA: TGTGCCAGCAGCGCCGACAGGGGGCCAATGGATGGCTACACCTTC
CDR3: CASSADRGPMDGYTF

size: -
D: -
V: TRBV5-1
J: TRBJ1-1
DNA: TGCGCCAGCAGCTCGGGGCGGGGTAGAAACACTGAAGCTTTCTTT
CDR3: CASSSGRGRNTEAFF

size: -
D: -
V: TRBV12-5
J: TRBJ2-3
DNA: TGTGCTAGTGGCCCGGGACACCGAAGGGCAGATACGCAGTATTTT
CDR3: CASGPGHRRADTQYF

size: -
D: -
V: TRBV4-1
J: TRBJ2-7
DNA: TGCGCCAGCAGCCAACCTAGCTCCTACGAGCAGTACTTC
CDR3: CASSQPSSYEQYF

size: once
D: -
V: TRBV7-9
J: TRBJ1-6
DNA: TGTTCCAGCAGCCTCGGGGCGGGGGTCAATTCACCCCTCCACTTT
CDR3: CSSSLGAGVNSPLHF

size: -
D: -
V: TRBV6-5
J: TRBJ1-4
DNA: TGTGCCAGCAGTTACTCGGGAGTGGAAAAACTGTTTTTT
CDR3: CASSYSGVEKLFF

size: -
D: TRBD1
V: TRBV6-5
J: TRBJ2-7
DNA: TGTGCCAGCAGACCGGGACAGGGGGGGGAGCAGTACTTC
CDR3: CASRPGQGGEQYF

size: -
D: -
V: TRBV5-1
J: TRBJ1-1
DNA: TGCGCCAGCAGCTTGTGGTCCGGGAAGAACACTGAAGCTTTCTTT
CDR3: CASSLWSGKNTEAFF

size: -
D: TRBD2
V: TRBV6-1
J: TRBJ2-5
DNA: TGTGCCAGCAGTGCCAGACTAGCGGGGCCCGGGGAGACCCAGTACTTC
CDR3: CASSARLAGPGETQYF

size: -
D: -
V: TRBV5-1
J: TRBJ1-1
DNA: TGCGCCAGCAGCTTGGTTGCGAGTGAAGCTTTCTTT
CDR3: CASSLVASEAFF

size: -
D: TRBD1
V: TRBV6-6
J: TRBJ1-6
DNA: TGTGCCAGCAGTTACTCGGGACAGAATAATTCACCCCTCCACTTT
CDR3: CASSYSGQNNSPLHF

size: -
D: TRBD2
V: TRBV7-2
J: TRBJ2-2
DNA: TGTGCCAGCAGCTTACGAGCGGGGGCCCCGAGGGGGGAGCTGTTTTTT
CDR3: CASSLRAGAPRGELFF

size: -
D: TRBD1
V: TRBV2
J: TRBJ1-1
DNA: TGTGCCAGCACCGAACCGACAGGGGTGAGAGGAAACACTGAAGCTTTCTTT
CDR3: CASTEPTGVRGNTEAFF

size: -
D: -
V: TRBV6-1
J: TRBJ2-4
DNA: TGTGCCAGCAGTGAATTTACGGGAGCTGGGGCCAAAAACATTCAGTACTTC
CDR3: CASSEFTGAGAKNIQYF

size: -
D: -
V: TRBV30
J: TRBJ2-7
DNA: TGTGCCTGGAGCGGACCTCCGATGACGTCAGGGGAGCAGTACTTC
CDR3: CAWSGPPMTSGEQYF

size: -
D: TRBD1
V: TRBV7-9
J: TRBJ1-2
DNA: TGTGCCAGCAGCATGGGGACAGGGGACCATGGCTACACCTTC
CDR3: CASSMGTGDHGYTF

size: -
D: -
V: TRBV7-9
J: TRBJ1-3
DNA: TGTGCCAGCAGCTTAGCGCCCACAGGGTATCCTGGAAACACCATATATTTT
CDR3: CASSLAPTGYPGNTIYF

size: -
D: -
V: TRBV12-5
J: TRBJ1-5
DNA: TGTGCTAGTGGTTTGGGCGGACAGAATCAGCCCCAGCATTTT
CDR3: CASGLGGQNQPQHF

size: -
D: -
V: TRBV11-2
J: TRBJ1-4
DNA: TGTGCCAGCAGCTTAGATAACTCTAATGAAAAACTGTTTTTT
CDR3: CASSLDNSNEKLFF

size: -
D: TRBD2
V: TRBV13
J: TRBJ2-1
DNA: TGTGCCAGCAGCTTAGGTAGCGGGGGGTACAATGAGCAGTTCTTC
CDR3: CASSLGSGGYNEQFF

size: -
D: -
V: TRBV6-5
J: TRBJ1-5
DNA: TGTGCCAGCAGTTATCATCGCGATCAGCCCCAGCATTTT
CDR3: CASSYHRDQPQHF

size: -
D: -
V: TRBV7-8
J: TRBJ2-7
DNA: TGTGCCAGCAGCTTAGAACGGTCTGACGAGCAGTACTTC
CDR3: CASSLERSDEQYF

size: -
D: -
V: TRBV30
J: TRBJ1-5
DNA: TGTGCCTGGAGTGTACACCGGGTTCAAGAGCCCCAGCATTTT
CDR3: CAWSVHRVQEPQHF

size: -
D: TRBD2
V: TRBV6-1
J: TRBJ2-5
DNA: TGTGCCAGCATGGTTCCAGCGGGGGGGCGAGAGACCCAGTACTTC
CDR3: CASMVPAGGRETQYF

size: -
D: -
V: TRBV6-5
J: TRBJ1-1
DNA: TGTGCCAGCAGAACGACGGGAACTGAAGCTTTCTTT
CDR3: CASRTTGTEAFF

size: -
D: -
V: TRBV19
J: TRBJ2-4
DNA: TGTGCCAGTAGTATAGAATGGGGGCTCAGTTCGAAAAACATTCAGTACTTC
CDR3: CASSIEWGLSSKNIQYF

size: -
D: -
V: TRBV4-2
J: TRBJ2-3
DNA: TGTGCCAGCAGCCAAGAGGGCAGAAACACAGATACGCAGTATTTT
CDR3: CASSQEGRNTDTQYF

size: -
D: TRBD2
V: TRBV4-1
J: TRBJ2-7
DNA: TGCGCCAGCAGCCGAGAGACTAGCGGTACCTACGAGCAGTACTTC
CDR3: CASSRETSGTYEQYF

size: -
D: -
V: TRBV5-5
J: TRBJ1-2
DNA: TGTGCCAGCAGCTTGGAAGCCGCAACACCTAGCTATGGCTACACCTTC
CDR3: CASSLEAATPSYGYTF